This T cell receptor beta chain was profiled in a study of blood T cell repertoires in COVID-19. Sequencing used immunoSEQ multiplex PCR; TCRdb keeps in-frame clones, though not all of them. The repertoire holds 70,000 to 100,000 clones, more than 75% seen once, with 12% in the top ten. Germline assignment: CDR1 SNHLY and CDR2 FYNNEI. This CDR3 spans 14 amino acids. Trimming removed 3 bases at V and 4 bases at J, with 9 bases between. The clonotype comes from a human donor in a cohort sampled during active COVID-19. The specimen sequenced was peripheral blood. The chain has TRBV2 and TRBJ1-4; D remains ambiguous. In DNA, the CDR3 is TGTGCCAGCAGTGATCCAGGCGTTAATGAAAAACTGTTTTTT. It yields the protein CASSDPGVNEKLFF. Based on the CDR3 plus reference TRBV2 and TRBJ1-4, the full variable domain is EPEVTQTPSHQVTQMGQEVILRCVPISNHLYFYWYRQILGQKVEFLVSFYNNEISEKSEIFDDQFSVERPDGSNFTLKIRSTKLEDSAMYFCASSDPGVNEKLFFGSGTQLSVL.